This T cell receptor beta chain was recorded in a study of molecular identifiers for immune sequencing clone quantification (dated by TCRdb to the late 2010s). The study in broad terms: For a replicate experiment, the RNA from either about 20,000 or 100,000 naive CD8 T cells was divided into five aliquots, and four of those aliquots went on to sequencing. CD8 T cells were used in a methods study to benchmark molecular-identifier clustering-based TCR repertoire sequencing (MIDCIRS) and TCR RNA copy counting. Broad study findings and their caveats: In CMV-specific effector cells, clones with more than 20 RNA copies contained over 99% of molecules, whereas in naive cells such clones contained under 1% of molecules. When barcode sub-clustering was omitted, TCR diversity was inflated by chimeric consensus sequences, with chimeras reaching as high as 47%. Even against a background of one million naive CD8 T cells, spiked-in Jurkat TCR RNA amounting to a single cell's worth was reported to be detectable. Highly expanded clone sizes could be underestimated because identical TCR molecules may share a barcode. Spiked-in Jurkat TCR RNA (roughly 10 copies' worth), which is not part of the donor repertoire, was contained in the naive libraries. Modeling gave around 3 recovered TCR RNA copies per cell versus approximately 10 by digital PCR, implying 25% to 30% capture efficiency.

Libraries of naive CD8 T cells were built from anywhere between roughly 17,000 and 1,000,000 sorted cells, with 10%, 30% or 50% of the purified RNA used. Naive CD8 T cells were FACS-sorted as CD8+CD4-CCR7+CD45RA+ on a BD FACSAria II into RLT Plus buffer. Roughly 10 TCR copies' worth of Jurkat RNA were spiked into about 20,000-1,100,000 naive CD8 T cell samples to test detection sensitivity. CD8 T cells were enriched using RosetteSep CD8+ T Cell Enrichment Cocktail and Ficoll-Paque, and the enriched cells then underwent ACK red cell lysis. The CDR3 runs 16 residues from the cysteine to the phenylalanine. CDR3 DNA is the only sequence kept; it has 48 bases, read in frame from the first base. Looking up the germline V gene (reference sequence) yields CDR1 SEHNR and CDR2 FQNEAQ. V is cut back by 1 base and J by 6 bases, with 8 bases in the junction unmatched. The receptor library was made with PCR. Reads for this sample came from an Illumina HiSeq 4000. Bulk TCR libraries were prepared as previously described, using TCR primers listed in Table S5. Total RNA was purified with the Qiagen AllPrep DNA/RNA kit. Before analysis, reads from multiple sequencing runs of one library were combined. The original pipeline was this. Reads were retained only if their TCR constant sequence matched exactly, and those retained reads were trimmed to 150 nt and grouped according to their 12-nt molecular barcodes. Within each barcode group, reads were sub-clustered at a 15% Levenshtein threshold, and quality-weighted consensus sequences were built per RNA molecule. Non-functional sequences were excluded, and lower-count sequences lying one edit away from another sequence were also excluded. Based on fitting two negative binomial distributions, any barcode sub-cluster with under 20% of the maximum read count was discarded. The public reads were run again by TCRdb, first through fastp at Q25 and then through MiXCR, and only productive beta chains were kept. Every CDR3 protein is listed once, alongside the most common genes and DNA of its rows. TCRdb assigned the V and J calls; the authors' analysis was not used. For this sample the table gives 60,000 to 75,000 distinct CDR3 sequences, of which about 20% were detected only once. The leading ten clones occupy 1.4% to 1.5% of the sample.

Ten or more counts support this clonotype. Its antigen remains unidentified. Base qualities are not at hand, and no much larger clone is one base apart. Sequencing was performed on naive CD8+ T cells from blood, with Jurkat cell RNA spiked in. The cell subset or site label here, explained by the study, means: FACS-sorted CD8+CD4-CCR7+CD45RA+ naive T cells. The TCR sequence derives from a human donor in good health. Some libraries in this study had Jurkat cell RNA spiked in. The sequence is built from TRBV7-9 and TRBJ2-4, and 8 junction bases match TRBD1. The CDR3 protein sequence reads: CASSLVPGTGGNIQYF. In nucleotides, the sequence is TGTGCCAGCAGCTTAGTTCCCGGGACAGGAGGAAACATTCAGTACTTC.